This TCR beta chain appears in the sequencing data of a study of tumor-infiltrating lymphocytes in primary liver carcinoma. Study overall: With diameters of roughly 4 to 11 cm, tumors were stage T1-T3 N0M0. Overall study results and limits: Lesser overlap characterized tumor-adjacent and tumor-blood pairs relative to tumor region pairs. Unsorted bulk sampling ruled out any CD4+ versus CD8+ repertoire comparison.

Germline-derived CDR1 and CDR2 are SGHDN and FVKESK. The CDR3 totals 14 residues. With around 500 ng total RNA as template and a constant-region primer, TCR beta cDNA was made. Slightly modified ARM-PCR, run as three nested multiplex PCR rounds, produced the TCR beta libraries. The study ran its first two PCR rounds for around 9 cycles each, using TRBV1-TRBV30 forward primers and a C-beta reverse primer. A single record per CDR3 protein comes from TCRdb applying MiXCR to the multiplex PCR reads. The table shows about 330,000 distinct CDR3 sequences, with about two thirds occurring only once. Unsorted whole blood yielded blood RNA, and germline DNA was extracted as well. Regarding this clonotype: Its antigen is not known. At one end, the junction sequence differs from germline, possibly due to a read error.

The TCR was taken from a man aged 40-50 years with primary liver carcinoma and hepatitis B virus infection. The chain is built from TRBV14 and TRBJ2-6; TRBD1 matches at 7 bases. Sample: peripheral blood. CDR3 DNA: TGTGTCAGCACAGGGGATCTTGGGGCCAACGTCCTGACTTTC. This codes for CVSTGDLGANVLTF.